This TCR beta chain originates from a study of shared clonotypes between healthy human individuals (dated by TCRdb to 2018 to 2020). Context from the whole study: The cohort included three men and two women between 18 and 49 years of age. For each donor, CD4 naive and CD4 memory were each run on three plates, CD8 naive on two plates, and CD8 memory on one plate. The study deeply sequenced blood TCR repertoires of about 5 healthy adults to estimate repertoire size and the extent of clonotype sharing between individuals. To increase sequencing depth and limit assay-specific biases, different laboratories used diverse techniques to prepare libraries and sequence TCR repertoires. Between about 0.9 and 9 billion PBMCs per donor were obtained by leukapheresis.

Using the deep immunoSEQ assay, TCR CDR3 regions were amplified from genomic DNA by multiplex PCR. Genomic DNA extracted from each cell subset was distributed evenly over all wells of several immunoSEQ 96-well plates, and each plate served as one replicate. For sorted subsets, about 200 ng genomic DNA, equal to 30,000 to 35,000 T cell genomes, was loaded into each replicate PCR. The purified libraries were quantified using a Qubit 3.0 fluorometer, sized with a Bioanalyzer 2100, and then quantified again using the KAPA Library Quantification kit. A separate single-read 150-cycle Illumina NextSeq 550 flow cell was used to sequence each immunoSEQ 96-well plate. The original pipeline was this. The immunoSEQ output contained only junctional sequences without quality scores, so filtering could not match that applied to full-length reads. To assign V/J genes and CDR3, sequences were annotated using PyIR, a Python wrapper for IgBLAST v1.9, with IMGT germline references. Reads were removed for weak V/J assignments (E-value above 1e-6), missing CDR3, stop codons, out-of-frame junctions, or ambiguous translated residues. V3J clonotypes were defined by identical inferred V gene, J gene, and CDR3 amino acid sequence. Percentage overlap between repertoires was computed as shared unique clonotypes divided by the size of the smaller repertoire. Repertoire richness was assessed with RTK rarefaction, the Chao1 estimator, and Recon v2.1 estimates of unobserved clonotypes. Generation probabilities for all TCRbeta clonotypes obtained by the gDNA method from four donors were computed using OLGA. TCRdb provides this immuneACCESS table in a form limited to in-frame rearrangements. Some clones are lacking; in checked studies, under half of them reflect an unresolved V gene, and why the rest are absent is not known. That table furnishes V, J and clone size, whereas the DNA furnished D and trimming. This sample lists about 1.5 million clones; roughly 96% were detected once. The top ten hold over 1% of the sample.

Results and caveats for the whole study, not just this receptor: Sampling was restricted to blood, and TCR repertoires in tissue are likely to differ from TCR repertoires in blood. The genetic and exposure-history diversity represented was limited by the small number of donors. Larger estimated clonotype richness was generally found for naive subsets than for memory subsets. Rarefaction of sorted-subset datasets indicated incomplete sequencing despite the large sequencing depth. When four donors were compared, the shared fraction of clonotypes was around 4.6% for naive CD4, around 3.5% for naive CD8, 2% to 2.5% for memory CD4, and 0.3% to 0.5% for memory CD8. Pairwise subsampling indicated that sequencing depth was expected to affect the degree of clonotype sharing among donors. Higher generation probabilities were observed for clonotypes shared by all four sorted-subset donors than for non-shared clonotypes.

The V and J ends are trimmed by 5 bases and 1 base, leaving 8 bases between them. From the cysteine through the phenylalanine, the CDR3 covers 12 amino acids. This entry keeps only the CDR3 DNA: 36 bases, framed from base 1. CDR1 SQVTM and CDR2 ANQGSEA are derived from the germline V gene. Concerning this clone itself: It has no known antigen specificity. No much larger clone exists at a distance of one base, and base qualities are not known.

Healthy HIV-negative adults with no recently reported acute infections or vaccinations were included as donors. Every donor was a Caucasian adult residing in Nashville, Tennessee, USA. CD4+ T cells were enriched through magnetic negative selection, after which naive cells were positively selected on CD45RA and the remaining negative fraction served as the memory subset. Blood was obtained by leukapheresis, after which PBMCs were separated by Ficoll-Histopaque density gradient centrifugation and cryopreserved in liquid nitrogen vapor phase. Purity and quantity of every magnetically sorted T cell population were checked by analytical flow cytometry. From each sorted fraction, genomic DNA was isolated and quantified by UV absorbance on a Nanodrop 2000c.

The V and J segments used are TRBV29-1 and TRBJ1-1; confidence is insufficient to name the D gene. The receptor was isolated from a man younger than 45 in good health. Input material: naive CD4+ T cells sorted from blood. The sample's cell subset or site label, decoded: CD45RA+ positively selected. The bases are TGCAGCGTTCTTGTCGGGAACACTGAAGCTTTCTTT. Its amino acids are CSVLVGNTEAFF. The full variable domain, completed from the reference TRBV29-1 and TRBJ1-1 proteins outside the CDR3, reads SAVISQKPSRDICQRGTSLTIQCQVDSQVTMMFWYRQQPGQSLTLIATANQGSEATYESGFVIDKFPISRPNLTFSTLTVSNMSPEDSSIYLCSVLVGNTEAFFGQGTRLTVV.